This is a list of T cell receptor beta chains from one sample in a study of cytomegalovirus exposure and HLA in healthy donors. Assay used: immunoSEQ multiplex PCR; TCRdb lists only in-frame clones, some missing. The repertoire holds more than 50,000 clones, with 91% as singletons. The sample comprised PBMCs. All receptors come from a woman in her twenties or thirties in good health and CMV-seronegative. Each CDR3 is given with its conserved first and last residue. Each record gives: clone size, V gene, D gene, J gene, CDR3 protein, CDR3 DNA. D genes are given only for firm matches. Some rows have no size entry. The others give once, few or many, or a class for an expanded clone.

abundance: -; v_gene: TRBV7-9; d_gene: TRBD2; j_gene: TRBJ2-1; CDR3aa: CASSPGGEGPDEQFF; CDR3nt: TGTGCCAGCAGCCCGGGGGGGGAGGGCCCCGATGAGCAGTTCTTC
abundance: -; v_gene: TRBV20-1; d_gene: -; j_gene: TRBJ2-3; CDR3aa: CSATADTQYF; CDR3nt: TGCAGTGCTACAGCAGATACGCAGTATTTT
abundance: -; v_gene: TRBV6-6; d_gene: -; j_gene: TRBJ2-7; CDR3aa: CASSYDQGIYEQYF; CDR3nt: TGTGCCAGCAGTTACGATCAGGGGATCTACGAGCAGTACTTC
abundance: -; v_gene: TRBV7-9; d_gene: -; j_gene: TRBJ2-7; CDR3aa: CASSYGSEQYF; CDR3nt: TGTGCCAGCAGCTACGGGAGTGAGCAGTACTTC
abundance: -; v_gene: TRBV18; d_gene: TRBD2; j_gene: TRBJ2-1; CDR3aa: CASSPPLGGPTSGNNEQFF; CDR3nt: TGTGCCAGCTCACCACCGTTGGGGGGACCGACTAGCGGTAACAATGAGCAGTTCTTC
abundance: -; v_gene: TRBV29-1; d_gene: TRBD1; j_gene: TRBJ2-7; CDR3aa: CSVGPLRQGYEQYF; CDR3nt: TGCAGCGTCGGACCCCTCCGACAGGGGTACGAGCAGTACTTC
abundance: -; v_gene: TRBV11-2; d_gene: -; j_gene: TRBJ1-5; CDR3aa: CASSIGGQPQHF; CDR3nt: TGTGCCAGCAGCATCGGGGGTCAGCCCCAGCATTTT
abundance: few; v_gene: TRBV27; d_gene: -; j_gene: TRBJ1-2; CDR3aa: CASRFMSGGYTF; CDR3nt: TGTGCCAGCAGGTTTATGTCGGGGGGCTACACCTTC
abundance: -; v_gene: TRBV6-5; d_gene: -; j_gene: TRBJ1-1; CDR3aa: CASSYSTGITEAFF; CDR3nt: TGTGCCAGCAGTTACTCAACAGGGATCACTGAAGCTTTCTTT
abundance: -; v_gene: TRBV20-1; d_gene: -; j_gene: TRBJ1-2; CDR3aa: CSVQARDGYTF; CDR3nt: TGCAGTGTACAGGCTAGGGATGGCTACACCTTC
abundance: -; v_gene: TRBV27; d_gene: -; j_gene: TRBJ1-2; CDR3aa: CASSPTPQWQELYGYTF; CDR3nt: TGTGCCAGCAGCCCCACCCCCCAGTGGCAGGAACTCTATGGCTACACCTTC
abundance: few; v_gene: TRBV6-6; d_gene: -; j_gene: TRBJ2-7; CDR3aa: CAVEGDSYEQYF; CDR3nt: TGTGCCGTGGAAGGGGATTCCTACGAGCAGTACTTC
abundance: -; v_gene: TRBV2; d_gene: TRBD2; j_gene: TRBJ2-7; CDR3aa: CASSLLAGEGEQYF; CDR3nt: TGTGCCAGCAGTCTCCTAGCGGGAGAAGGGGAGCAGTACTTC
abundance: -; v_gene: TRBV19; d_gene: TRBD2; j_gene: TRBJ2-3; CDR3aa: CASSMWSAGEADTQYF; CDR3nt: TGTGCCAGTAGTATGTGGTCCGCGGGAGAAGCAGATACGCAGTATTTT
abundance: -; v_gene: TRBV18; d_gene: -; j_gene: TRBJ1-1; CDR3aa: CASSPGQNTEAFF; CDR3nt: TGTGCCAGCTCACCAGGGCAGAACACTGAAGCTTTCTTT
abundance: -; v_gene: TRBV9; d_gene: -; j_gene: TRBJ2-5; CDR3aa: CASSVASLRAQETQYF; CDR3nt: TGTGCCAGCAGCGTAGCTTCCCTTAGAGCCCAAGAGACCCAGTACTTC
abundance: -; v_gene: TRBV30; d_gene: -; j_gene: TRBJ1-5; CDR3aa: CAWSTRGNQPQHF; CDR3nt: TGTGCCTGGAGCACGCGGGGGAATCAGCCCCAGCATTTT
abundance: -; v_gene: TRBV6-5; d_gene: -; j_gene: TRBJ2-1; CDR3aa: CASSLQGSSYNEQFF; CDR3nt: TGTGCCAGCAGCCTACAAGGGAGCTCCTACAATGAGCAGTTCTTC
abundance: -; v_gene: TRBV6-1; d_gene: TRBD1; j_gene: TRBJ2-7; CDR3aa: CASREGGTGVYEQYF; CDR3nt: TGTGCCAGCAGGGAAGGGGGGACAGGGGTCTACGAGCAGTACTTC
abundance: -; v_gene: TRBV5-1; d_gene: -; j_gene: TRBJ1-1; CDR3aa: CASSAITENTEAFF; CDR3nt: TGCGCCAGCAGCGCTATAACAGAGAACACTGAAGCTTTCTTT
abundance: many; v_gene: TRBV6-4; d_gene: TRBD2; j_gene: TRBJ2-3; CDR3aa: CASSSGAGEKDTQYF; CDR3nt: TGTGCCAGCAGTAGCGGGGCCGGAGAGAAAGATACGCAGTATTTT
abundance: -; v_gene: TRBV25-1; d_gene: TRBD1; j_gene: TRBJ1-4; CDR3aa: CASRDRGSTTNEKLFF; CDR3nt: TGTGCCAGCAGGGACAGGGGCTCTACAACTAATGAAAAACTGTTTTTT
abundance: -; v_gene: TRBV7-7; d_gene: TRBD2; j_gene: TRBJ2-1; CDR3aa: CASSPSGGYNEQFF; CDR3nt: TGTGCTAGCAGCCCCAGCGGGGGATACAATGAGCAGTTCTTC
abundance: -; v_gene: TRBV2; d_gene: -; j_gene: TRBJ1-5; CDR3aa: CASSSDRYFPQHF; CDR3nt: TGTGCCAGCAGTTCCGACAGGTATTTCCCCCAGCATTTT
abundance: few; v_gene: TRBV6-5; d_gene: TRBD1; j_gene: TRBJ2-7; CDR3aa: CASSYSGTVTYEQYF; CDR3nt: TGTGCCAGCAGTTACTCTGGGACAGTAACTTACGAGCAGTACTTC
abundance: -; v_gene: TRBV10-1; d_gene: TRBD2; j_gene: TRBJ2-1; CDR3aa: CASSDRLAEGEQFF; CDR3nt: TGCGCCAGCAGTGATCGGCTAGCGGAGGGTGAGCAGTTCTTC
abundance: -; v_gene: TRBV19; d_gene: -; j_gene: TRBJ1-1; CDR3aa: CASREGLLNRDEGTEAFF; CDR3nt: TGTGCCAGTAGAGAAGGGCTACTAAACAGGGATGAGGGCACTGAAGCTTTCTTT
abundance: -; v_gene: TRBV28; d_gene: -; j_gene: TRBJ1-1; CDR3aa: CASTLRQAGTEAFF; CDR3nt: TGTGCCAGCACCCTGAGACAGGCCGGGACTGAAGCTTTCTTT
abundance: -; v_gene: TRBV30; d_gene: -; j_gene: TRBJ2-5; CDR3aa: CAWNSQAVQETQYF; CDR3nt: TGTGCCTGGAACAGCCAAGCGGTCCAAGAGACCCAGTACTTC
abundance: -; v_gene: TRBV21-1; d_gene: -; j_gene: TRBJ2-3; CDR3aa: CASSKFRTGGTDTQYF; CDR3nt: TGTGCCAGCAGCAAATTCAGGACAGGGGGAACAGATACGCAGTATTTT
abundance: -; v_gene: TRBV2; d_gene: -; j_gene: TRBJ1-1; CDR3aa: CASGLSRRPGGDTEAFF; CDR3nt: TGTGCCAGCGGCCTTTCTAGGCGACCGGGGGGGGACACTGAAGCTTTCTTT
abundance: -; v_gene: TRBV7-5; d_gene: -; j_gene: TRBJ1-4; CDR3aa: CVRPTRTNRATNEKLFF; CDR3nt: TGTGTCAGACCGACGCGTACGAACAGGGCAACTAATGAAAAACTGTTTTTT
abundance: -; v_gene: TRBV5-4; d_gene: TRBD2; j_gene: TRBJ2-2; CDR3aa: CASSLDRGLAALGGELFF; CDR3nt: TGTGCCAGCAGCTTGGATCGGGGACTAGCGGCCTTGGGCGGGGAGCTGTTTTTT
abundance: -; v_gene: TRBV27; d_gene: TRBD2; j_gene: TRBJ2-1; CDR3aa: CASSHMPGLAGRGYNEQFF; CDR3nt: TGTGCCAGCAGTCACATGCCGGGACTAGCGGGACGGGGGTACAATGAGCAGTTCTTC
abundance: -; v_gene: TRBV29-1; d_gene: -; j_gene: TRBJ2-5; CDR3aa: CSVELGEETQYF; CDR3nt: TGCAGCGTTGAACTAGGAGAAGAGACCCAGTACTTC
abundance: -; v_gene: TRBV18; d_gene: TRBD2; j_gene: TRBJ2-1; CDR3aa: CASSPGPGLTNEQFF; CDR3nt: TGTGCCAGCTCACCCGGACCGGGACTAACTAATGAGCAGTTCTTC
abundance: -; v_gene: TRBV11-3; d_gene: -; j_gene: TRBJ2-2; CDR3aa: CASSKTRGAGAGELFF; CDR3nt: TGTGCCAGCAGCAAAACGCGGGGAGCTGGAGCCGGGGAGCTGTTTTTT
abundance: -; v_gene: TRBV10-1; d_gene: -; j_gene: TRBJ2-7; CDR3aa: CASSHQRSPVWYEGSYEQYF; CDR3nt: TGCGCCAGCAGCCACCAGAGGTCCCCAGTTTGGTACGAGGGCTCCTACGAGCAGTACTTC
abundance: -; v_gene: TRBV2; d_gene: TRBD1; j_gene: TRBJ2-5; CDR3aa: CASRQGPGETQYF; CDR3nt: TGTGCCAGCAGACAGGGGCCAGGAGAGACCCAGTACTTC
abundance: -; v_gene: TRBV7-9; d_gene: -; j_gene: TRBJ2-7; CDR3aa: CASRRESGQSSYEQYF; CDR3nt: TGTGCCAGCAGAAGAGAATCGGGTCAGAGCTCCTACGAGCAGTACTTC
abundance: -; v_gene: TRBV4-1; d_gene: TRBD2; j_gene: TRBJ2-7; CDR3aa: CASSQERDREQYF; CDR3nt: TGCGCCAGCAGCCAGGAGCGGGACCGCGAGCAGTACTTC
abundance: -; v_gene: TRBV7-8; d_gene: -; j_gene: TRBJ2-7; CDR3aa: CASSSNSGEQYF; CDR3nt: TGTGCCAGCAGCTCAAACAGTGGAGAGCAGTACTTC
abundance: -; v_gene: TRBV7-2; d_gene: TRBD1; j_gene: TRBJ1-3; CDR3aa: CASSLATGGGGNTIYF; CDR3nt: TGTGCCAGCAGCTTAGCCACAGGGGGCGGTGGAAACACCATATATTTT
abundance: -; v_gene: TRBV11-2; d_gene: -; j_gene: TRBJ2-6; CDR3aa: CASRPLGRRSSGANVLTF; CDR3nt: TGTGCCAGCAGGCCATTGGGGAGACGGTCCTCTGGGGCCAACGTCCTGACTTTC
abundance: -; v_gene: TRBV4-1; d_gene: -; j_gene: TRBJ1-2; CDR3aa: CASSQDPLGRVKGYTF; CDR3nt: TGCGCCAGCAGCCAAGATCCTTTGGGCAGGGTGAAAGGCTACACCTTC
abundance: -; v_gene: TRBV7-6; d_gene: -; j_gene: TRBJ2-1; CDR3aa: CASSLAGRYNEQFF; CDR3nt: TGTGCCAGCAGCTTAGCGGGGAGGTACAATGAGCAGTTCTTC
abundance: -; v_gene: TRBV6-1; d_gene: -; j_gene: TRBJ2-3; CDR3aa: CASSEPRVTDTQYF; CDR3nt: TGTGCCAGCAGTGAGCCCAGGGTCACAGATACGCAGTATTTT
abundance: -; v_gene: TRBV29-1; d_gene: -; j_gene: TRBJ2-5; CDR3aa: CSVAGVPGGETQYF; CDR3nt: TGCAGCGTTGCGGGGGTGCCAGGGGGAGAGACCCAGTACTTC
abundance: -; v_gene: TRBV2; d_gene: -; j_gene: TRBJ2-1; CDR3aa: CASPNQGLEQFF; CDR3nt: TGTGCCAGCCCTAACCAGGGACTTGAGCAGTTCTTC